This note documents a single T cell receptor (beta chain) sequence. This sample was taken from a study of cytomegalovirus exposure and HLA in healthy donors. Study summary: A later analysis reported the roughly 130 validation repertoires used the same platform as the approximately 670 first-cohort repertoires.

Method: immunoSEQ multiplex PCR; TCRdb's copy keeps in-frame clones and lacks some. Among 70,000 to 75,000 clones, about 94% were seen once, and the ten largest hold approximately 0.93%. Looked up from germline, CDR1 is SGHDN and CDR2 is FVKESK. Trimming removed 6 bases from V and 2 bases from J; junction bases left unmatched: 8. The CDR3 has 16 amino acids. The sequencing sample was made of PBMCs. The TCR sequence derives from a woman between 18 and 29 years old in good health and CMV-seronegative. The chain combines TRBV14 with TRBJ2-1; 9 nucleotides align to TRBD2. As DNA, the CDR3 is TGTGCCAGCAGTCAGGAACTAGCGGGCCCCTACAATGAGCAGTTCTTC. Its protein product is CASSQELAGPYNEQFF.